This entry concerns a single TCR beta chain. The target antigen is unknown. The data belong to a study of T cell responses to AZD1222 COVID-19 vaccine. Study-wide points: The peak T cell response came first, and repertoires were sampled only after it.

Clones were read by immunoSEQ multiplex PCR, and TCRdb kept only the in-frame ones, dropping some. The data show roughly 100,000 clones, 90% seen once. The sequencing used peripheral blood, collected on day 0 of AZD1222 vaccination. The receptor comes from an adult in good health.

The CDR3 DNA is TGTGCCAGCAGCAGGGGGAATACTAATTCACCCCTCCACTTT. Translating gives CASSRGNTNSPLHF. The chain uses TRBV5-5 and TRBJ1-6, with D perhaps matching TRBD1 (6 bases). V was trimmed by 4 bases and J by 6 bases, leaving 11 bases between them. This CDR3 region has 14 residues. Germline CDR1 SGHKS, CDR2 YYEKEE (reference sequence).